These 9 T cell receptor beta chains were sequenced from one sample in a study of cytomegalovirus exposure and HLA in healthy donors. Primers included in the PCR were 60 Vbeta and 13 Jbeta primers. Using immunoSEQ multiplex PCR, the repertoire was profiled, and TCRdb retains in-frame clones only, with some absent. The table shows roughly 200,000 clones, with about 82% occurring only once. The sequenced sample consisted of PBMCs. Receptors were obtained from a woman in her fifties or sixties in good health and CMV-seronegative.

This chain connects TRBV28 to TRBJ2-7; D is possibly TRBD2 (5 bases). The CDR3 runs to 14 residues. Looked up from germline, CDR1 is MDHEN and CDR2 is SYDVKM. V was pared by 5 bases and J by 7 bases, with 18 bases between. CDR3 in DNA: TGTGCCAGCAGTAGGTTAGGGCTTACGGGGGAGCAGTACTTC. It encodes CASSRLGLTGEQYF. Filled out from reference TRBV28 and TRBJ2-7, the complete variable domain reads DVKVTQSSRYLVKRTGEKVFLECVQDMDHENMFWYRQDPGLGLRLIYFSYDVKMKEKGDIPEGYSVSREKKERFSLILESASTNQTSMYLCASSRLGLTGEQYFGPGTRLTVT.

The chain couples TRBV10-2 to TRBJ1-5, with 7 bases fitting TRBD1. This CDR3 has 13 amino acids. Germline V gives CDR1 WSHSY, CDR2 SAAADI. The V gene end was trimmed by 6 bases and the J gene end by 4 bases; junction bases not matched to a gene: 3. The CDR3, as DNA: TGCGCCAGCAGACGACAGGGAAATCAGCCCCAGCATTTT. Encoded protein: CASRRQGNQPQHF.

The CDR3 sequence is CASSPQGGGNTIYF. The CDR3 coding sequence is TGTGCCAGCTCACCGCAGGGAGGTGGAAACACCATATATTTT. This chain connects TRBV18 to TRBJ1-3; D may be TRBD1 (5 bases). CDR1 and CDR2 (germline): KGHSH, LQKENI. Trimming removed 3 bases from V and 3 bases from J, with 9 bases in between. This CDR3 contains 14 residues.

The chain carries TRBV19 and TRBJ2-7, with a possible D match to TRBD2 (5 bases). The length of the CDR3 is 16 residues. Germline V gives CDR1 LNHDA, CDR2 SQIVND (reference sequence). With 4 bases removed from V and 2 bases from J, the gap between germline ends came to 18 bases. CDR3 nucleotides: TGTGCCAGTAGTAGAGGTGGACTTGACGGAACCTACGAGCAGTACTTC. Protein product: CASSRGGLDGTYEQYF.

With respect to this clone: The sample contains more than one DNA sequence encoding this CDR3. The chain's CDR3 is CASGWATEAFF. The CDR3 nucleotides are TGTGCCTCAGGGTGGGCCACTGAAGCTTTCTTT. The genes are TRBV30 and TRBJ1-1, with D possibly being TRBD1 (5 bases). Germline V CDR1 and CDR2: GTSNPN, SVGIG (reference sequence). Trimming pared 7 bases from V and 4 bases from J, leaving 10 bases between. CDR3 length: 11 residues.

This rearrangement joins TRBV28 to TRBJ1-1, with 8 bases that match TRBD1. The CDR3 is 17 residues long. Germline CDR1 reads MDHEN; CDR2 reads SYDVKM. After removal of 5 bases from V and 0 bases from J, the junction contained 11 bases not matched to a gene. CDR3 in amino acids: CASSPRQGIILNTEAFF. In DNA form, the CDR3 reads TGTGCCAGCAGTCCACGACAGGGGATAATATTGAACACTGAAGCTTTCTTT.

This clone was seen more than once but under ten times. This chain uses TRBV28 with TRBJ2-3, with 10 bases aligning to TRBD2. V lost 6 bases to trimming and J lost 4 bases; unmatched junction nucleotides: 4. Germline V gene data show CDR1 as MDHEN and CDR2 as SYDVKM. The CDR3 is made up of 14 amino acids. CDR3 bases: TGTGCCAGCAGGGCTAGCGGGAGTTCAGATACGCAGTATTTT. Its translation is CASRASGSSDTQYF.

The V and J genes are TRBV27 and TRBJ1-4; 7 bases fit TRBD1. The germline V gene has CDR1 MNHEY and CDR2 SMNVEV (reference sequence). With 5 bases clipped from V and 7 bases from J, the junction kept 7 bases outside the gene matches. The CDR3 has 14 residues. The CDR3 DNA is TGTGCCAGCAGTGAACAGGGGAACAGTGAAAAACTGTTTTTT. Translated: CASSEQGNSEKLFF.

The chain joins TRBV6-6 to TRBJ1-2; tentatively, D is TRBD1 (5 bases). This CDR3 is built from 13 residues. Per the germline V gene, CDR1 is MNHNY and CDR2 is SVGAGI (reference sequence). V lost 5 bases, J lost 7 bases, and 14 bases lay in between. The CDR3 DNA is TGTGCCAGCAGTAGAGAGGGGAGGGGTGGCTACACCTTC. It translates to CASSREGRGGYTF.